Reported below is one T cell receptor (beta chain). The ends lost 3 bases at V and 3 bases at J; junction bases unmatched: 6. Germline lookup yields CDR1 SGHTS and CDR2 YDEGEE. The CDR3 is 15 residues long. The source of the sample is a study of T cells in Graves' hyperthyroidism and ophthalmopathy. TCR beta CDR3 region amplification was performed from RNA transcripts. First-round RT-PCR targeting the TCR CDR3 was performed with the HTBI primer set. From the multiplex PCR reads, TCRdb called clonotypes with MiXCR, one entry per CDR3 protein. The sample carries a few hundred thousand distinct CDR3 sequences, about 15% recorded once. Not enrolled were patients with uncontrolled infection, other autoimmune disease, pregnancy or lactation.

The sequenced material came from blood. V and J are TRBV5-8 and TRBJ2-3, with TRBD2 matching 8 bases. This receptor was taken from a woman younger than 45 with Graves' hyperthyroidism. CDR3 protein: CASSSGGPVTDTQYF. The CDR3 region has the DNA TGTGCCAGCAGCTCGGGAGGGCCGGTTACAGATACGCAGTATTTT.